A selection of T cell receptor beta chains follows, all from one sample in a study of blood T cell repertoires in COVID-19. TCRdb's table, derived via immunoSEQ multiplex PCR, lists solely in-frame clones and lacks some. This sample yields about 90,000 clones, of which roughly four fifths are seen a single time; less than 15% belongs to the top ten. The sequenced material came from peripheral blood. The receptors were sampled from a human donor in a cohort sampled during active COVID-19. The CDR3 runs from the conserved cysteine through the conserved F or W.

V gene	CDR3 protein
TRBV10-3	CAISESSGNNSPLHF
TRBV11-2	CASSPRGGPANTGELFF
TRBV6-2/TRBV6-3	CASSDWDRGTGELFF
TRBV18	CASSPPGWGTYNEQFF
TRBV21-1	CASSKGQMSSYEQYF
TRBV5-1	CASSAKQATNEKLFF
TRBV5-1	CASSLSGGAVNTQYF
TRBV6-1	CASRTGSYNEQFF
TRBV4-1	CASSPVAGKQFF
TRBV5-1	CASSLPDTGGLTDTQYF
TRBV10-1	CASIRTGGSRCAEAFF
TRBV9	CASSVATGGDTEAFF
TRBV6-6	CASIKGDLAYEQYF
TRBV19	CASSDTAMNTEAFF
TRBV12-3/TRBV12-4	CASSLAGPQPQHF
TRBV12-3/TRBV12-4	CASSFGASYGYTF